The rows below give T cell receptor beta chains drawn from one sample of a study of cytomegalovirus exposure and HLA in healthy donors. Method: immunoSEQ multiplex PCR; TCRdb's copy keeps in-frame clones and lacks some. The sample lists a few hundred thousand clones, about 80% seen once, with roughly 1.3% in the top ten. The sequencing input was PBMCs. The receptors come from a girl aged 10 to 17 in good health and CMV-seronegative. The conserved cysteine and the conserved F or W are not part of the CDR3 here. D genes are given only for firm matches.

>TRBD1|TRBV30
AWGQGTSSTDTQY
>.|TRBV25-1
ASSDRGYEQY
>TRBD1|TRBV2
ASISGTGSNQPQH
>.|TRBV7-2
ASSFMLADTGELF
>.|TRBV15
ATSSAWREQF
>.|TRBV11-2
ASSRGRNTEAF
>.|TRBV7-9
ASSLGTSTDTQY
>.|TRBV9
ASSVGSLNTEAF
>.|TRBV5-1
ASSLQDLNTEAF
>.|TRBV6-5
ASSTGSSGAF
>.|TRBV4-1
ASSQDPLLRELF
>.|TRBV19
ASSKVTSLGNSEQY
>.|TRBV2
ASSGDKQKRGGYGYT
>.|TRBV7-9
ASKIPGPPLNEQF
>TRBD1|TRBV25-1
ASSGGTGPYEKLF
>TRBD1|TRBV18
ASSFSDRITYNEQF
>.|TRBV7-2
ASSLTGSPGNTIY
>TRBD1|TRBV6-6
ASNLPGQGFNQPQH
>.|TRBV29-1
SVGLEGGYT
>.|TRBV28
ASSFPGPSENTEAF
>.|TRBV28
ASSLSGTEAF